This paragraph covers one T cell receptor beta chain sequence. Each sample used at least 6.5 million PBMCs. The data stem from a study of blood T cells in healthy people across ages. Background on the study: Per two T cells, template switching captured roughly one barcoded beta molecule.

Germline V CDR1 and CDR2: SEHNR, FQNEAQ (reference sequence). V lost 2 bases to trimming and J lost 1 base, with 9 bases between them. This CDR3 contains 15 residues. A sample-barcoded 5' primer and a J-beta primer mix were used in a second PCR of roughly 7 to 11 cycles. Each CDR3 protein gets one entry after TCRdb re-called the 5' RACE reads with MiXCR. The sample has around 320,000 distinct CDR3 sequences; less than 30% are singletons. The V and J genes are TRBV7-9 and TRBJ2-1; no clear D. The receptor was derived from an older woman in good health. Input material: blood. The CDR3 is CASSLIQTSYNEQFF. The CDR3 region has the DNA TGTGCCAGCAGCTTAATACAGACATCCTACAATGAGCAGTTCTTC.